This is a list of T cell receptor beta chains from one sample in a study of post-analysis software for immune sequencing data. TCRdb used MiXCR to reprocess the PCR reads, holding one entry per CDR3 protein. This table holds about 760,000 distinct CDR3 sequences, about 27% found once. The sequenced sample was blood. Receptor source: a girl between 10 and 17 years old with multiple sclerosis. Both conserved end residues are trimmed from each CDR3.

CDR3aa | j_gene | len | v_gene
ASSTYQDTEAF | TRBJ1-1 | 11 | TRBV7-9
SATPIVYEQY | TRBJ2-7 | 10 | TRBV20-1
ASSVTGQGGYT | TRBJ1-2 | 11 | TRBV12-3/TRBV12-4
ASSTTGTGGLPQH | TRBJ1-5 | 13 | TRBV6-1
ASSSRQYNQPQH | TRBJ1-5 | 12 | TRBV6-2/TRBV6-3
SARPSTSGRDVEQF | TRBJ2-1 | 14 | TRBV20-1
ASSPRAGTYEQY | TRBJ2-7 | 12 | TRBV6-4
ASPISGGSDEQF | TRBJ2-1 | 12 | TRBV6-1
ASSEEGAPYNEQF | TRBJ2-1 | 13 | TRBV5-1
SVVFRGANTKAF | TRBJ1-1 | 12 | TRBV29-1
ASSLHAPGVQETQY | TRBJ2-5 | 14 | TRBV28
ASSRGRRGTEAF | TRBJ1-1 | 12 | TRBV12-3/TRBV12-4
ASSLISAVASQTIQY | TRBJ2-4 | 15 | TRBV7-9
ASSFEGLAHYQY | TRBJ2-7 | 12 | TRBV28
ASSLVYAGEQY | . | 11 | TRBV7-2
ASSLLALDEQF | TRBJ2-1 | 11 | TRBV2
AISGGGPETQY | TRBJ2-5 | 11 | TRBV10-3
ASSQGVADNEKLF | TRBJ1-4 | 13 | TRBV14
GTSASGTNEKLF | TRBJ1-4 | 12 | TRBV29-1
ASEVGTSGFSYEQY | TRBJ2-7 | 14 | TRBV5-6
ASSARQGRYGYT | TRBJ1-2 | 12 | TRBV7-9
ASAPWGDEAF | TRBJ1-1 | 10 | TRBV2
ASSSRDRVSYEQY | TRBJ2-7 | 13 | TRBV28
ASSQDHPGLAGVGAPYNEQF | TRBJ2-1 | 20 | TRBV4-3
ASSSLGAEKLF | TRBJ1-4 | 11 | TRBV5-1
SAQRLAGGDEQY | TRBJ2-5 | 12 | TRBV20-1
ASSLALEVHEQY | TRBJ2-5 | 12 | TRBV5-1
ASSKYQGAGLSRQETQY | TRBJ2-5 | 17 | TRBV21-1
ASIPGGATNEKLF | TRBJ1-4 | 13 | TRBV7-9
ASMLTGGAREKLF | TRBJ1-4 | 13 | TRBV5-1
ASSSARVNYGST | TRBJ1-2 | 12 | TRBV4-1
ASSKQGNDYGYT | TRBJ1-2 | 12 | TRBV28
ASKTGRSTYGYT | TRBJ1-2 | 12 | TRBV12-3/TRBV12-4
SASREDQPQH | TRBJ1-5 | 10 | TRBV20-1
ATSGRLMTGELF | TRBJ2-2 | 12 | TRBV28
ASSISRLRSNEQF | TRBJ2-1 | 13 | TRBV7-2
SASGRDGYNQPQH | TRBJ1-5 | 13 | TRBV20-1
ASSLGGPVRETQY | TRBJ2-5 | 13 | TRBV27
ASRLPLVGTNQPQH | TRBJ1-5 | 14 | TRBV28
ALTGQETQY | TRBJ2-5 | 9 | TRBV30
ASSFGGLAGNYNEQF | TRBJ2-1 | 15 | TRBV12-3/TRBV12-4
ASSLDRGNTEAF | TRBJ1-1 | 12 | TRBV5-1
SDRTPNSYNEQF | TRBJ2-1 | 12 | TRBV29-1
ASKAGANTQY | TRBJ2-3 | 10 | TRBV2
ASSPAETQY | TRBJ2-5 | 9 | TRBV7-2
SAMRLAVSTDTQY | TRBJ2-3 | 13 | TRBV20-1
ASSLATEGLYGYT | TRBJ1-2 | 13 | TRBV12-3/TRBV12-4
ASSLGTGFYEQY | TRBJ2-7 | 12 | TRBV11-2
ASAGTSGYNEQF | TRBJ2-1 | 12 | TRBV18
ASSSPGEAF | TRBJ1-1 | 9 | TRBV28